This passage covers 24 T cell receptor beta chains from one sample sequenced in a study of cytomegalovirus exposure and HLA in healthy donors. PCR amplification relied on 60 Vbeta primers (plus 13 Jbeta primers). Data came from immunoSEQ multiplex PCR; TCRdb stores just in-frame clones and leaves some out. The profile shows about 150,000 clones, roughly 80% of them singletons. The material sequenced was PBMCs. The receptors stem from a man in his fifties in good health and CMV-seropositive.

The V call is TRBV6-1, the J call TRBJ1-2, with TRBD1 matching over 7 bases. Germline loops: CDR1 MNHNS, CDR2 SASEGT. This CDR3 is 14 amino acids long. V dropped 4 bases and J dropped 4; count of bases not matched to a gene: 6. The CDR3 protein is CASSGDSRGYGYTF. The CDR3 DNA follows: TGTGCCAGCAGTGGGGACAGCCGGGGCTATGGCTACACCTTC.

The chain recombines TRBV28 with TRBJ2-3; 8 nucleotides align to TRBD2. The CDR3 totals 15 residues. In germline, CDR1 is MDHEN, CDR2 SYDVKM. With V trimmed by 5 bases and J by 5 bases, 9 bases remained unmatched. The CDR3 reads CASSLEREPRDTQYF. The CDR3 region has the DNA TGTGCCAGCAGTCTTGAGCGGGAGCCCCGAGATACGCAGTATTTT.

The chain's CDR3 is CAWSQGGKTQYF. The CDR3 DNA is TGTGCCTGGAGCCAGGGAGGGAAGACCCAGTACTTC. The chain employs TRBV30 and TRBJ2-5, with 7 bases aligning to TRBD2. This CDR3 has 12 amino acids. Unmatched junction bases numbered 4, after V lost 3 bases and J lost 6 bases. Germline V lookup: CDR1 GTSNPN, CDR2 SVGIG (reference sequence).

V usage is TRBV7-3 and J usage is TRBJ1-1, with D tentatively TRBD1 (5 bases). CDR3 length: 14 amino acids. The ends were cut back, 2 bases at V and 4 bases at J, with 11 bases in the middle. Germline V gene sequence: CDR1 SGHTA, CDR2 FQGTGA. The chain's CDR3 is CASSLGGMPTEAFF. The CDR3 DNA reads TGTGCCAGCAGCTTAGGGGGGATGCCCACTGAAGCTTTCTTT.

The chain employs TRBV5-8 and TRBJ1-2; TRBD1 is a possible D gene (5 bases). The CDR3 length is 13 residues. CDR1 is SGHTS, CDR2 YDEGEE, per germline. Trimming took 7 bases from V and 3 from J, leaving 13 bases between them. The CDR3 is CASPPRTHYGYTF. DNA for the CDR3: TGTGCCAGCCCCCCCAGGACACACTATGGCTACACCTTC.

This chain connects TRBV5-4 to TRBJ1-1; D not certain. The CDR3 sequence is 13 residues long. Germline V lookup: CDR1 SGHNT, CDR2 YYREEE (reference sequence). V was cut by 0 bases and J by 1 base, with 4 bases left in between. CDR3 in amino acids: CASSLGRNTEAFF. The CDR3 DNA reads TGTGCCAGCAGCTTGGGCAGGAACACTGAAGCTTTCTTT.

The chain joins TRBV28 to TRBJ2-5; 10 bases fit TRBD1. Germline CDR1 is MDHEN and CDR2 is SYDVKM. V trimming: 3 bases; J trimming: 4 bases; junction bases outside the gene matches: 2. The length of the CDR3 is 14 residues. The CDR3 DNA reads TGTGCCAGCAGTTTGGGACAGGGGTTAGAGACCCAGTACTTC. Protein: CASSLGQGLETQYF.

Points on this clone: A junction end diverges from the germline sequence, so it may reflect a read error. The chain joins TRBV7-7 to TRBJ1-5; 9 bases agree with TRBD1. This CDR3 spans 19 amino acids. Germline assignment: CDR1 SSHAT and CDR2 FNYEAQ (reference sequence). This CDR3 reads CASSLASPGQGLGNQPQHF. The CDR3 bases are TGTGCTAGCAGCTTAGCGTCCCCGGGACAGGGATTGGGCAATCAGCCCCAGCATTTT.

This CDR3 reads CASSFGRDQPQHF. As DNA, the CDR3 is TGTGCCAGCAGTTTTGGCAGGGATCAGCCCCAGCATTTT. V usage is TRBV28 and J usage is TRBJ1-5, with D possibly TRBD1 on 5 matching bases. The CDR3 runs to 13 residues. Deletions cut 3 bases from V and 5 bases from J, with 8 bases between. Per germline, CDR1 MDHEN and CDR2 SYDVKM.

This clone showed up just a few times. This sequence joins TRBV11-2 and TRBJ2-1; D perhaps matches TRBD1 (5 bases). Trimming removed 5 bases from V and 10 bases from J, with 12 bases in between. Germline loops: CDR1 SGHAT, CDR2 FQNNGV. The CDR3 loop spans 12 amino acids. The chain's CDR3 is CASSIVGPEQFF. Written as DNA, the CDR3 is TGTGCCAGCAGCATCGTGGGGCCGGAGCAGTTCTTC.

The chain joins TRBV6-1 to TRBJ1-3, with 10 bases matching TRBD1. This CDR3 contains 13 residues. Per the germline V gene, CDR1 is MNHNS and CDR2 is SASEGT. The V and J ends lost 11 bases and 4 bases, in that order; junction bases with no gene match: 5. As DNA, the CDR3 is TGTGCCGGCGGACAGGGGGTGGGAAACACCATATATTTT. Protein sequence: CAGGQGVGNTIYF.

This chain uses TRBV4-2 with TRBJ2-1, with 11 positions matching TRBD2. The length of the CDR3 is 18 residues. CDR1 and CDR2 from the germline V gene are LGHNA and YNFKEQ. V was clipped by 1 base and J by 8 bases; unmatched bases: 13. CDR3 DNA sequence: TGTGCCAGCAGCCAAGCCTCGCAACTAGCGGGAGTGGGTTATGAGCAGTTCTTC. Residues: CASSQASQLAGVGYEQFF.

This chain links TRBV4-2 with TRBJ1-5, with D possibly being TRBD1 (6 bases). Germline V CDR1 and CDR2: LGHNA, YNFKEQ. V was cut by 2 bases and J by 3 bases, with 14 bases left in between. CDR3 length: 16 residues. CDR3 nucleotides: TGTGCCAGCAGCCAAAAAACAGGGTATCTCAATCAGCCCCAGCATTTT. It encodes CASSQKTGYLNQPQHF.

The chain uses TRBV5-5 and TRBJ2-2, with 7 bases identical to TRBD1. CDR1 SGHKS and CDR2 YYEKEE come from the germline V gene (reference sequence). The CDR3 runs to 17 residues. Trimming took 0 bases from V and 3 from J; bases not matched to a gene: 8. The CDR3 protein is CASSLDLGQTYTGELFF. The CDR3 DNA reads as TGTGCCAGCAGCTTGGACCTGGGACAGACCTACACCGGGGAGCTGTTTTTT.

The CDR3 nucleotides read TGTGCCAGCAGCTTCCGACAGGGTTCACCCCTCCACTTT. Amino acid sequence: CASSFRQGSPLHF. This chain uses TRBV7-8 with TRBJ1-6; 7 bases match TRBD1. The germline V gene has CDR1 SGHVS and CDR2 FQNEAQ. The CDR3 loop spans 13 amino acids. Trimming at V came to 3 bases and at J to 9 bases, leaving 2 bases not matched to a gene.

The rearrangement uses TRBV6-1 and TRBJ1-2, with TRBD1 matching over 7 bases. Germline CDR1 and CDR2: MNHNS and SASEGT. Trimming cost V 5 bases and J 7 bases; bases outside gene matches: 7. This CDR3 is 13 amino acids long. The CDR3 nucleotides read TGTGCCAGCAGTCCCACAGGGGTTGGTGGCTACACCTTC. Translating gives CASSPTGVGGYTF.

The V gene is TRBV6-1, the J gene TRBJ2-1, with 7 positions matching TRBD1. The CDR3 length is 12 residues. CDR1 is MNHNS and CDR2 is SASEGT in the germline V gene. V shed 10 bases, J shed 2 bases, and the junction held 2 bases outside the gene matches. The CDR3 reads CATGTAYNEQFF. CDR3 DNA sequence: TGTGCCACCGGGACAGCCTACAATGAGCAGTTCTTC.

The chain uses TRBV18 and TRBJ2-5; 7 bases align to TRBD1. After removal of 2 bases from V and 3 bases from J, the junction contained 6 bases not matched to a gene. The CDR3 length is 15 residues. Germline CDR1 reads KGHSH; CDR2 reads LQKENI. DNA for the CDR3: TGTGCCAGCTCACCATGGGGACAGCAGAAAGAGACCCAGTACTTC. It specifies CASSPWGQQKETQYF.

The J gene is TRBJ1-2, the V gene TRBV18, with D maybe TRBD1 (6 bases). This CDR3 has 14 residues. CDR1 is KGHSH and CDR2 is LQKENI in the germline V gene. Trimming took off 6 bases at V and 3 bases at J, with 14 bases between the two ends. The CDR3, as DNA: TGTGCCAGCTCCCTAGCGGGGGCGGACTATGGCTACACCTTC. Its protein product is CASSLAGADYGYTF.

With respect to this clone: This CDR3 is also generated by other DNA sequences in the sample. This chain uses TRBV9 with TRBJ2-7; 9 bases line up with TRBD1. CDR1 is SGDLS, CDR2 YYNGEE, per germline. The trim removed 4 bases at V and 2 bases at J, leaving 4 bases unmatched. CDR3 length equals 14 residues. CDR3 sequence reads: CASSRGQGAYEQYF. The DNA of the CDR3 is TGTGCCAGCAGCCGGGGACAGGGAGCCTACGAGCAGTACTTC.

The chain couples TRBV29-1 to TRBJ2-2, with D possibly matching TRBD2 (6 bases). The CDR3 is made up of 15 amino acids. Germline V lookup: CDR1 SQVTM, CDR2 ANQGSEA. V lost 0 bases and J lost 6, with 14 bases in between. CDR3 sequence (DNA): TGCAGCGTTGAAGATCGAGCGACGGGAGCCGGGGAGCTGTTTTTT. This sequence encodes CSVEDRATGAGELFF.

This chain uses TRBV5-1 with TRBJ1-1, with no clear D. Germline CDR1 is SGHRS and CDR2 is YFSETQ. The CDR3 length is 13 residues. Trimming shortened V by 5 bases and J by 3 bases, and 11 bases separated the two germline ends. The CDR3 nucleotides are TGCGCCAGCAGTACAGACGGCGACACTGAAGCTTTCTTT. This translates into CASSTDGDTEAFF.

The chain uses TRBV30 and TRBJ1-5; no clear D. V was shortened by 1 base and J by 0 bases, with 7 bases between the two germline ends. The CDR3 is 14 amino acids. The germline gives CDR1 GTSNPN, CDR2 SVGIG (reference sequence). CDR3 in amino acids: CAWSGPYSNQPQHF. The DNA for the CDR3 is TGTGCCTGGAGTGGTCCGTATAGCAATCAGCCCCAGCATTTT.

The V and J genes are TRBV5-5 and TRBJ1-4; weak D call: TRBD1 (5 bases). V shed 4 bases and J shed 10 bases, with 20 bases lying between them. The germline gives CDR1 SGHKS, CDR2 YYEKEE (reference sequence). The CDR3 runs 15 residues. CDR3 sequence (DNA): TGTGCCAGCAGCATCCGAGGCGGGGACGGGCGAAAACTGTTTTTT. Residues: CASSIRGGDGRKLFF.